A single sample gave rise to the 4 T cell receptor beta chains below, sequenced in a study of vaccination effects on CD4 cells after COVID-19. Here immunoSEQ multiplex PCR was the method, and the copy in TCRdb shows in-frame clones only, minus some. The sample has 30,000 or so clones; about 60% are singletons. For these TCRs, the target antigens are not known. When roughly eleven days of culture had elapsed, CD4+ T cells were isolated. The material sequenced was CD4+ T cells from PBMCs cultured without peptide, taken before COVID-19 vaccination. The source of these receptors is a human donor who received a COVID-19 vaccine.

The rearrangement links TRBV19 to TRBJ2-7, with 8 bases aligning to TRBD2. The CDR3 has 15 residues. The germline CDR1 and CDR2 sequences are LNHDA and SQIVND (reference sequence). Germline trimming cut 7 bases from V and 8 bases from J; bases unmatched to any gene: 16. Here the CDR3 reads CASTNPSDSGTQQYF. The CDR3 DNA is TGTGCCAGTACTAACCCCTCGGATAGCGGGACTCAGCAGTACTTC.

Written as DNA, the CDR3 is TGTGCCAGTAGTATAGGGATGAGACTAGTAGCGGGAATTTCCGGGGAGCTGTTTTTT. Its protein product is CASSIGMRLVAGISGELFF. The chain uses TRBV19 and TRBJ2-2; 8 positions match TRBD2. V dropped 1 base and J dropped 6; count of bases not matched to a gene: 16. The CDR3 covers 19 residues. CDR1 and CDR2 from the germline V gene are LNHDA and SQIVND (reference sequence). The full variable domain, completed using reference TRBV19 and TRBJ2-2, is DGGITQSPKYLFRKEGQNVTLSCEQNLNHDAMYWYRQDPGQGLRLIYYSQIVNDFQKGDIAEGYSVSREKKESFPLTVTSAQKNPTAFYLCASSIGMRLVAGISGELFFGEGSRLTVL.

The chain carries TRBV5-1 and TRBJ1-1, with a weak D call TRBD1 (5 bases). The germline gives CDR1 SGHRS, CDR2 YFSETQ. Between the trimmed V and J ends, which lost 0 bases and 6 bases, there was a span of 21 bases. The CDR3 contains 17 residues. The CDR3 protein is CASSLAGPSALGAEAFF. The CDR3 coding sequence is TGCGCCAGCAGCTTGGCGGGACCCTCGGCTCTAGGCGCTGAAGCTTTCTTT.

The chain couples TRBV19 to TRBJ1-5; D gene ambiguous. CDR1 and CDR2 from the germline V gene are LNHDA and SQIVND (reference sequence). The CDR3 sequence is 13 residues long. Trimming pared 7 bases from V and 3 bases from J, leaving 10 bases between. This CDR3 is CASTLGPNQPQHF. The CDR3 nucleotides are TGTGCCAGTACCCTTGGACCCAATCAGCCCCAGCATTTT.